These T cell receptor beta chains were read from a single sample in a study of blood T cells in healthy people across ages. One entry per CDR3 protein, called by TCRdb with MiXCR from the 5' RACE reads. Of 650,000 to 800,000 distinct CDR3 sequences in the sample, around 45% were seen once. The sample was blood. Receptors originate from a man in his 60s in good health. Both conserved end residues are part of each CDR3. A D gene is named only where the DNA matches it firmly. Clone size is not always given. Where it is, it says once, few, many or a class for expanded clones.

v_call	d_call	clone_size	j_call	cdr3_nt	cdr3_aa
TRBV3-1	NA	few	TRBJ2-5	TGTGCCAGCAGCCAAGAAACCATAGTCCTAGAGACCCAGTACTTC	CASSQETIVLETQYF
TRBV10-3	TRBD2	NA	TRBJ2-5	TGTGCCATCAGTGAAACTAGCGAAAGAGAGACCCAGTACTTC	CAISETSERETQYF
TRBV12-3/TRBV12-4	NA	NA	TRBJ2-7	TGTGCCAGCAGTCCCCGGGACACCAGCTCCTACGAGCAGTACTTC	CASSPRDTSSYEQYF
TRBV29-1	NA	NA	TRBJ1-1	TGCAGCGCAAAAACAGGTAGGGGAAACACTGAAGCTTTCTTT	CSAKTGRGNTEAFF
TRBV5-4	TRBD1	NA	TRBJ1-2	TGTGCCAGCAGCTTCGAGGGGGCGCGATTTGGCTACACCTTC	CASSFEGARFGYTF
TRBV20-1	TRBD1	NA	TRBJ1-5	TGCAGTGCCCCAGGGGGCCCTGGTGAGCCCCAGCATTTT	CSAPGGPGEPQHF
TRBV28	NA	NA	TRBJ2-7	TGTGCCAGCAGTAGGGGGGGAGGGGTTTCCCACGAGCAGTACTTC	CASSRGGGVSHEQYF
TRBV2	NA	NA	TRBJ2-1	TGTGCCAGCAGAGTAGGGCTGGGCCATGACAATGAGCAGTTCTTC	CASRVGLGHDNEQFF
TRBV5-8	NA	NA	TRBJ1-2	TGTGCCAGCACCCGACAGTTCTATGGGAGAGGCTACACCTTC	CASTRQFYGRGYTF
TRBV20-1	NA	NA	TRBJ2-4	TGCAGTGCTAGAGAAGGCAATTGGGACATTCAGTACTTC	CSAREGNWDIQYF
TRBV11-2	TRBD1	NA	TRBJ2-2	TGTGCCAGCAGCTCGGGACAGGTGAACACCGGGGAGCTGTTTTTT	CASSSGQVNTGELFF
TRBV7-2	NA	NA	TRBJ2-6	TGTGCCAGCAGCTTAGATGGCCACAGGGCTGGGGCCAACGTCCTGACTTTC	CASSLDGHRAGANVLTF
TRBV28	TRBD1	NA	TRBJ1-5	TGTGCCAGCAGCCAGGGGGACTATAGCAATCAGCCCCAGCATTTT	CASSQGDYSNQPQHF
TRBV7-2	NA	NA	TRBJ1-5	TGTGCCAGCAGCTTTACGGGGGTTGTGGATCAGCCCCAGCATTTT	CASSFTGVVDQPQHF
TRBV2	NA	NA	TRBJ2-1	TGTGCCAGTGAACCGGCCTTCTCCTACAATGAGCAGTTCTTC	CASEPAFSYNEQFF
TRBV28	NA	NA	TRBJ2-5	TGTGCCAGCAGTTCTAGGGCTACTCGGGAGACCCAGTACTTC	CASSSRATRETQYF
TRBV4-3	TRBD2	few	TRBJ2-5	TGCGCCAGCAGCCAAGGGGTAGCGGGGATTCAAGAGACCCAGTACTTC	CASSQGVAGIQETQYF
TRBV5-5	NA	NA	TRBJ2-6	TGTGCCAGCAGCTTATACGGTACCTCTGGGGCCAACGTCCTGACTTTC	CASSLYGTSGANVLTF
TRBV20-1	TRBD1	NA	TRBJ2-3	TGCAGTGCTAGTTTTTGGGACAGAGGATTCACAGATACGCGGTATTTT	CSASFWDRGFTDTRYF
TRBV6-5	TRBD2	NA	TRBJ2-1	TGTGCCAGCAGTTACTCGAGTAGCGGGGGGGTTGGTGAGCAGTTCTTC	CASSYSSSGGVGEQFF
TRBV7-2	TRBD1	NA	TRBJ2-5	TGTGCCAGCAGACCGCGGACAGGCGTCCAAGAGACCCAGTACTTC	CASRPRTGVQETQYF
TRBV28	NA	many	TRBJ2-7	TGTGCCAGCAGTTTAAATACAGGCTCCTACGAGCAGTACTTC	CASSLNTGSYEQYF
TRBV7-2	TRBD1	few	TRBJ2-4	TGTGCCAGCAGCCAAGGGACAGGGGCGTCACAGTACTTC	CASSQGTGASQYF
TRBV7-6	NA	NA	TRBJ2-1	TGTGCCAGCAGCCCCTCGATCCGGTACAATGAGCAGTTCTTC	CASSPSIRYNEQFF
TRBV6-1	TRBD1	NA	TRBJ1-4	TGTGCCAGCACCCGGACAGGGAATGAAAAACTGTTTTTT	CASTRTGNEKLFF
TRBV10-3	NA	NA	TRBJ2-1	TGTGCCATCAGTGACAGTACCTACGAGCAGTTCTTC	CAISDSTYEQFF
TRBV11-2	NA	NA	TRBJ2-7	TGTGCCAGCAGCCCTAGACCGGGGCAGACCAACCCGGGACGTCGATCCCTCTACGAGCAGTACTTC	CASSPRPGQTNPGRRSLYEQYF
TRBV18	NA	NA	TRBJ1-4	TGTGCCAGCTCACCACAAGGGGGACCTAATGAAAAACTGTTTTTT	CASSPQGGPNEKLFF
TRBV3-1	TRBD2	NA	TRBJ2-1	TGTGCCAGCATGGTAGCGGGGGGCTACAATGAGCAGTTCTTC	CASMVAGGYNEQFF
TRBV11-2	NA	NA	TRBJ2-1	TGTGCCAGCAGCTCAAAGATCAGGGAGCAGTTCTTC	CASSSKIREQFF
TRBV12-3/TRBV12-4	TRBD1	NA	TRBJ2-7	TGTGCCAGCGGGGACAGAAACTTCTACGAGCAGTACTTC	CASGDRNFYEQYF
TRBV7-2	TRBD1	many	TRBJ2-1	TGTGCCAGCAGCCTATTGAAGCCGGGACAGGGTCGCAATGAGCAGTTCTTC	CASSLLKPGQGRNEQFF
TRBV29-1	NA	few	TRBJ2-5	TGCAGCGTTAGGAAGGACAGTCAAGAGACCCAGTACTTC	CSVRKDSQETQYF
TRBV7-2	NA	few	TRBJ2-7	TGTGCCAGCAGCCCCCCTCACGGACGCGACGAGTCCTACGAGCAGTACTTC	CASSPPHGRDESYEQYF
TRBV9	TRBD2	once	TRBJ2-5	TGTGCCAGCAGCGCTGGGACTAGCGGGGGTGAAGGGAAAGAGACCCAGTACTTC	CASSAGTSGGEGKETQYF
TRBV28	TRBD1	NA	TRBJ2-5	TGTGCCAGCGCCTTCAATGCTAGGGGGCGAGGGGCCCAGTACTTC	CASAFNARGRGAQYF
TRBV4-3	NA	few	TRBJ1-2	TGCGCCAGCAGTTTCAGGGGATCTGGGGGCTACACCTTC	CASSFRGSGGYTF
TRBV20-1	NA	NA	TRBJ1-4	TGCAGTGCGCATCGTGGGGCTCCTGAAAAACTGTTTTTT	CSAHRGAPEKLFF
TRBV6-6	TRBD2	NA	TRBJ2-3	TGTGCCAGCCATCCGGGACTAGCGGGGGGGTACACAGATACGCAGTATTTT	CASHPGLAGGYTDTQYF
TRBV5-6	TRBD2	NA	TRBJ2-7	TGTGCCAGCAGCTTGCTCGCGGGGGAAACCTACGAGCAGTACTTC	CASSLLAGETYEQYF
TRBV18	TRBD1	NA	TRBJ1-2	TGTGCCAGCTCACCGTACTTCGACAGGGAGGGAGATCGCTACACCTTC	CASSPYFDREGDRYTF
TRBV4-3	NA	few	TRBJ2-7	TGCGCCAGCAGCCAAGCACACGGTGGGTCCTACGAGCAGTACTTC	CASSQAHGGSYEQYF
TRBV20-1	NA	once	TRBJ2-5	TGCAGTGCTAGTAAGGGTCCGACTGAGACCCAGTACTTC	CSASKGPTETQYF
TRBV6-5	TRBD1	NA	TRBJ2-1	TGTGCCAGCAGCCTACGGGGGACAGGGGTCAATGAGCAGTTCTTC	CASSLRGTGVNEQFF
TRBV6-5	NA	few	TRBJ2-7	TGTGCCAGCAGGGGCGCCCGGCTTGTCGGCGAGCAGTACTTC	CASRGARLVGEQYF
TRBV12-3/TRBV12-4	TRBD2	NA	TRBJ2-1	TGTGCCAGCAGTTCGGGGGGGCAGGGTGAGCAGTTCTTC	CASSSGGQGEQFF
TRBV9	NA	few	TRBJ2-1	TGTGCCAGCAGCGTAGCACCAGATGGGAATGAGCAGTTCTTC	CASSVAPDGNEQFF
TRBV12-3/TRBV12-4	NA	few	TRBJ1-5	TGTGCCAGCAGGTCCGCTGGAAGCTACAATCAGCCCCAGCATTTT	CASRSAGSYNQPQHF
TRBV20-1	NA	NA	TRBJ2-3	TGCAGTGCTAGACTGGACGGCCCAGATACGCAGTATTTT	CSARLDGPDTQYF
TRBV6-1	NA	few	TRBJ1-1	TGTGCCAGCAGTGATCAGGGCGAGTACACTGAAGCTTTCTTT	CASSDQGEYTEAFF
TRBV7-2	NA	few	TRBJ2-2	TGTGCCAGCAGCACCTACACCGGGGAGCTGTTTTTT	CASSTYTGELFF
TRBV14	NA	NA	TRBJ1-1	TGTGCCAGCAGCCCTTATCCCAACCTGAACACTGAAGCTTTCTTT	CASSPYPNLNTEAFF
TRBV3-1	NA	few	TRBJ2-7	TGTGCCAGCAGCCAAGGATTTGAGACTAACTACGAGCAGTACTTC	CASSQGFETNYEQYF
TRBV9	NA	NA	TRBJ2-2	TGTGCCAGCAGCGTTGAACACCTTAACACCGGGGAGCTGTTTTTT	CASSVEHLNTGELFF
TRBV7-2	NA	NA	TRBJ2-5	TGTGCCAGCAGCAGGGGGGCGGAGCACAATGAGCAGTACTTC	CASSRGAEHNEQYF
TRBV12-3/TRBV12-4	TRBD1	NA	TRBJ1-2	TGTGCCAGCAGCCGACAGGGGGCGGGAGGCTACACCTTC	CASSRQGAGGYTF
TRBV3-1	TRBD2	NA	TRBJ2-5	TGTGCCAGCAGCCAAGGCTACCTACTAGCGGGGGGGTTGAATGAGCAGTACTTC	CASSQGYLLAGGLNEQYF
TRBV4-3	TRBD1	few	TRBJ1-2	TGCGCCAGCAGCCAAGATAGGGGACAGCCGAGTGAACACTATGGCTACACCTTC	CASSQDRGQPSEHYGYTF
TRBV7-2	TRBD2	few	TRBJ2-7	TGTGCCAGCACCCACGGCGGCAGCGGGGGAACCTACGAGCAGTACTTC	CASTHGGSGGTYEQYF
TRBV29-1	NA	many	TRBJ2-5	TGCAGCGTTGTACTAGCATCAGAGACCCAGTACTTC	CSVVLASETQYF